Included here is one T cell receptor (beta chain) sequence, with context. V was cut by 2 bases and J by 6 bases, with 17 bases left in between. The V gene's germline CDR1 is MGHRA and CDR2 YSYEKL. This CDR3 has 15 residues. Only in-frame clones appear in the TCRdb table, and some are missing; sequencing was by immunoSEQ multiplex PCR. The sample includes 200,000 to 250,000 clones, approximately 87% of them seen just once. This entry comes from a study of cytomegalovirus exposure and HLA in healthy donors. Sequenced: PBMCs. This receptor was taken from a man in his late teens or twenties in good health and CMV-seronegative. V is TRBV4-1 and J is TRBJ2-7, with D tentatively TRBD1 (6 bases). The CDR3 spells CASSQLGQTAGEQYF. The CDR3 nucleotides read TGCGCCAGCAGCCAATTGGGACAAACGGCCGGCGAGCAGTACTTC.